Listed below are T cell receptor beta chains from one sample, sequenced in a study of cytomegalovirus exposure and HLA in healthy donors. Measured with immunoSEQ multiplex PCR; TCRdb has only the in-frame clones, and not every one. The sample yields roughly 140,000 clones, more than 80% seen once. Sequencing input: PBMCs. These TCRs come from a woman aged 40 to 50 in good health and CMV-seropositive. Both conserved end residues are part of each CDR3. The order of the fields is J gene, clone size, D gene, V gene, CDR3 protein, CDR3 DNA. A D gene is named only where the DNA matches it firmly. Only some rows state a clone size, as once, few, many or a class for expanded clones.

j_call: TRBJ2-5; clone_size: -; d_call: TRBD2; v_call: TRBV9; cdr3_aa: CASSVDLGGTQETQYF; cdr3_nt: TGTGCCAGCAGCGTAGATCTGGGAGGGACCCAAGAGACCCAGTACTTC
j_call: TRBJ2-7; clone_size: -; d_call: -; v_call: TRBV6-5; cdr3_aa: CASSHGLNYEQYF; cdr3_nt: TGTGCCAGCAGTCATGGACTAAACTACGAGCAGTACTTC
j_call: TRBJ2-6; clone_size: -; d_call: TRBD1; v_call: TRBV4-3; cdr3_aa: CASSQDQGQGSANVLTF; cdr3_nt: TGCGCCAGCAGCCAAGACCAGGGACAGGGAAGCGCCAACGTCCTGACTTTC
j_call: TRBJ2-7; clone_size: -; d_call: -; v_call: TRBV13; cdr3_aa: CASSFRGHEQYF; cdr3_nt: TGTGCCAGCAGCTTTAGAGGGCACGAGCAGTACTTC
j_call: TRBJ2-3; clone_size: -; d_call: -; v_call: TRBV6-4; cdr3_aa: CASRRWGGGTDTQYF; cdr3_nt: TGTGCCAGCAGGCGTTGGGGAGGTGGCACAGATACGCAGTATTTT
j_call: TRBJ2-1; clone_size: -; d_call: -; v_call: TRBV6-5; cdr3_aa: CASSYSTGNNEQFF; cdr3_nt: TGTGCCAGCAGTTACTCGACGGGAAACAATGAGCAGTTCTTC
j_call: TRBJ2-5; clone_size: -; d_call: TRBD2; v_call: TRBV7-2; cdr3_aa: CASSSRGSGRETQYF; cdr3_nt: TGTGCCAGCAGCTCGCGGGGGAGCGGGAGGGAGACCCAGTACTTC
j_call: TRBJ1-6; clone_size: -; d_call: -; v_call: TRBV30; cdr3_aa: CAWGGSAYNSPLHF; cdr3_nt: TGTGCCTGGGGCGGATCGGCCTATAATTCACCCCTCCACTTT
j_call: TRBJ2-7; clone_size: -; d_call: TRBD1; v_call: TRBV29-1; cdr3_aa: CSVRPGTGSSPNYEQYF; cdr3_nt: TGCAGCGTCCGTCCCGGGACAGGGAGCAGCCCCAACTACGAGCAGTACTTC
j_call: TRBJ2-2; clone_size: -; d_call: -; v_call: TRBV13; cdr3_aa: CASSLGTTSTGELFF; cdr3_nt: TGTGCCAGCAGCTTAGGGACAACAAGCACCGGGGAGCTGTTTTTT
j_call: TRBJ2-5; clone_size: -; d_call: TRBD2; v_call: TRBV9; cdr3_aa: CASSVVSGGETQYF; cdr3_nt: TGTGCCAGCAGCGTAGTAAGCGGGGGAGAGACCCAGTACTTC
j_call: TRBJ2-1; clone_size: -; d_call: TRBD2; v_call: TRBV27; cdr3_aa: CASSPRVAGGHNEQFF; cdr3_nt: TGTGCCAGCAGCCCTAGGGTAGCGGGAGGCCACAATGAGCAGTTCTTC
j_call: TRBJ2-7; clone_size: -; d_call: TRBD1; v_call: TRBV28; cdr3_aa: CASTQVIGTGAYEQYF; cdr3_nt: TGTGCCAGCACCCAAGTAATTGGGACAGGAGCCTACGAGCAGTACTTC
j_call: TRBJ1-4; clone_size: -; d_call: TRBD1; v_call: TRBV10-2; cdr3_aa: CASSEPIGQGQRKLFF; cdr3_nt: TGCGCCAGCAGTGAGCCGATTGGACAGGGACAGAGGAAACTGTTTTTT
j_call: TRBJ2-7; clone_size: once; d_call: TRBD1; v_call: TRBV30; cdr3_aa: CAWTTGSGEQYF; cdr3_nt: TGTGCCTGGACGACAGGGTCTGGCGAGCAGTACTTC
j_call: TRBJ2-3; clone_size: -; d_call: -; v_call: TRBV4-2; cdr3_aa: CASSQDNAGDTQYF; cdr3_nt: TGTGCCAGCAGCCAAGATAATGCCGGAGATACGCAGTATTTT
j_call: TRBJ2-5; clone_size: -; d_call: TRBD1; v_call: TRBV19; cdr3_aa: CASTFRQGSKETQYF; cdr3_nt: TGTGCCAGTACCTTCCGACAGGGGAGTAAGGAGACCCAGTACTTC
j_call: TRBJ2-5; clone_size: -; d_call: TRBD1; v_call: TRBV30; cdr3_aa: CAWTRTGASFGTQYF; cdr3_nt: TGTGCCTGGACCCGGACAGGGGCTTCCTTCGGGACCCAGTACTTC
j_call: TRBJ2-1; clone_size: -; d_call: TRBD2; v_call: TRBV5-1; cdr3_aa: CASSSQGGGQLSYNEQFF; cdr3_nt: TGCGCCAGCAGCTCCCAAGGCGGGGGGCAACTCTCCTACAATGAGCAGTTCTTC
j_call: TRBJ2-2; clone_size: -; d_call: TRBD1; v_call: TRBV27; cdr3_aa: CASSPGQGAGELFF; cdr3_nt: TGTGCCAGCAGCCCGGGACAGGGAGCCGGGGAGCTGTTTTTT
j_call: TRBJ2-1; clone_size: -; d_call: TRBD2; v_call: TRBV5-6; cdr3_aa: CASSSLSGGADEQFF; cdr3_nt: TGTGCCAGCAGCTCCCTTAGCGGGGGGGCCGATGAGCAGTTCTTC
j_call: TRBJ2-7; clone_size: once; d_call: -; v_call: TRBV5-8; cdr3_aa: CASSLRLGYEQYF; cdr3_nt: TGTGCCAGCAGCCTCCGACTCGGATACGAGCAGTACTTC
j_call: TRBJ2-1; clone_size: -; d_call: -; v_call: TRBV27; cdr3_aa: CASSQGIEQFF; cdr3_nt: TGTGCCAGCAGCCAGGGAATTGAGCAGTTCTTC
j_call: TRBJ2-1; clone_size: -; d_call: -; v_call: TRBV7-8; cdr3_aa: CASSLHFSSSSFF; cdr3_nt: TGTGCCAGCAGCTTACATTTTTCTAGCTCTTCGTTCTTC
j_call: TRBJ1-5; clone_size: -; d_call: -; v_call: TRBV19; cdr3_aa: CASSIGQTSNQPQHF; cdr3_nt: TGTGCCAGTAGTATCGGACAGACCAGCAATCAGCCCCAGCATTTT
j_call: TRBJ1-1; clone_size: -; d_call: TRBD1; v_call: TRBV5-4; cdr3_aa: CASSRRDRGLLNTEAFF; cdr3_nt: TGTGCCAGCAGCAGGCGGGACAGGGGGCTCTTGAACACTGAAGCTTTCTTT
j_call: TRBJ1-2; clone_size: -; d_call: -; v_call: TRBV30; cdr3_aa: CAWGGDGHINYGYTF; cdr3_nt: TGTGCCTGGGGAGGGGACGGTCACATTAACTATGGCTACACCTTC
j_call: TRBJ2-1; clone_size: -; d_call: -; v_call: TRBV28; cdr3_aa: CASSRLQGAGGNEQFF; cdr3_nt: TGTGCCAGCAGTCGCTTACAGGGGGCGGGGGGCAATGAGCAGTTCTTC
j_call: TRBJ2-1; clone_size: -; d_call: -; v_call: TRBV7-2; cdr3_aa: CASSLGPNNEQFF; cdr3_nt: TGTGCCAGCAGCTTAGGGCCGAACAATGAGCAGTTCTTC
j_call: TRBJ2-3; clone_size: -; d_call: TRBD2; v_call: TRBV7-9; cdr3_aa: CASSSSRTSGTDTQYF; cdr3_nt: TGTGCCAGCAGCTCCTCCCGGACTAGCGGCACAGATACGCAGTATTTT
j_call: TRBJ2-1; clone_size: -; d_call: -; v_call: TRBV5-1; cdr3_aa: CASSLAASGYNEQFF; cdr3_nt: TGCGCCAGCAGCTTGGCGGCTAGTGGTTACAATGAGCAGTTCTTC
j_call: TRBJ1-5; clone_size: -; d_call: -; v_call: TRBV5-6; cdr3_aa: CASSLRGGGNQPQHF; cdr3_nt: TGTGCCAGCAGCTTAAGGGGAGGTGGCAATCAGCCCCAGCATTTT
j_call: TRBJ2-5; clone_size: -; d_call: -; v_call: TRBV7-6; cdr3_aa: CASSLLGTPSGQYF; cdr3_nt: TGTGCCAGCAGCTTATTGGGGACTCCCTCAGGGCAGTACTTC
j_call: TRBJ1-3; clone_size: -; d_call: TRBD1; v_call: TRBV28; cdr3_aa: CASKSGGRLSGNTIYF; cdr3_nt: TGTGCCAGCAAATCAGGGGGCCGGTTGAGTGGAAACACCATATATTTT
j_call: TRBJ2-7; clone_size: -; d_call: -; v_call: TRBV10-1; cdr3_aa: CASSERGVASGNSYEQYF; cdr3_nt: TGCGCCAGCAGTGAGAGGGGGGTTGCGAGCGGGAACTCCTACGAGCAGTACTTC
j_call: TRBJ1-5; clone_size: -; d_call: TRBD1; v_call: TRBV5-4; cdr3_aa: CASSLQGYNQPQHF; cdr3_nt: TGTGCCAGCAGCTTACAGGGGTACAATCAGCCCCAGCATTTT
j_call: TRBJ2-7; clone_size: -; d_call: -; v_call: TRBV2; cdr3_aa: CASREFAAYEQYF; cdr3_nt: TGTGCCAGCAGGGAGTTTGCCGCCTACGAGCAGTACTTC
j_call: TRBJ2-7; clone_size: -; d_call: -; v_call: TRBV9; cdr3_aa: CASSVEAVAGSSYEQYF; cdr3_nt: TGTGCCAGCAGCGTAGAGGCTGTGGCGGGAAGCTCCTACGAGCAGTACTTC
j_call: TRBJ1-4; clone_size: -; d_call: -; v_call: TRBV2; cdr3_aa: CASTATNEKLFF; cdr3_nt: TGTGCCAGCACGGCAACTAATGAAAAACTGTTTTTT
j_call: TRBJ1-1; clone_size: -; d_call: -; v_call: TRBV9; cdr3_aa: CASSVEAGGDTEAFF; cdr3_nt: TGTGCCAGCAGCGTAGAGGCGGGCGGGGACACTGAAGCTTTCTTT
j_call: TRBJ2-2; clone_size: -; d_call: TRBD2; v_call: TRBV7-8; cdr3_aa: CASSLPASGFQTGELFF; cdr3_nt: TGTGCCAGCAGCTTACCGGCTAGCGGATTCCAAACCGGGGAGCTGTTTTTT
j_call: TRBJ2-7; clone_size: -; d_call: -; v_call: TRBV2; cdr3_aa: CASRATGAFDEQYF; cdr3_nt: TGTGCCAGCAGAGCAACTGGAGCTTTTGACGAGCAGTACTTC
j_call: TRBJ1-2; clone_size: -; d_call: -; v_call: TRBV7-9; cdr3_aa: CASSNGQNYGYTF; cdr3_nt: TGTGCCAGCAGTAACGGACAGAACTATGGCTACACCTTC
j_call: TRBJ2-2; clone_size: -; d_call: TRBD2; v_call: TRBV7-2; cdr3_aa: CASSLNAGGPGGELFF; cdr3_nt: TGTGCCAGCAGCTTAAATGCGGGGGGGCCTGGCGGGGAGCTGTTTTTT
j_call: TRBJ2-7; clone_size: -; d_call: TRBD1; v_call: TRBV7-3; cdr3_aa: CASSPDRGAYEQYF; cdr3_nt: TGTGCCAGCAGCCCGGACAGGGGGGCCTACGAGCAGTACTTC
j_call: TRBJ2-7; clone_size: -; d_call: -; v_call: TRBV6-5; cdr3_aa: CASSRLQGYEQYF; cdr3_nt: TGTGCCAGCAGTAGACTACAGGGCTACGAGCAGTACTTC
j_call: TRBJ2-7; clone_size: few; d_call: TRBD1; v_call: TRBV7-9; cdr3_aa: CASSLAGTGYEQYF; cdr3_nt: TGTGCCAGCAGCTTAGCCGGGACAGGGTACGAGCAGTACTTC
j_call: TRBJ2-2; clone_size: once; d_call: -; v_call: TRBV27; cdr3_aa: CASPSSGYPNTGELFF; cdr3_nt: TGTGCCAGCCCCTCCTCAGGGTATCCGAACACCGGGGAGCTGTTTTTT
j_call: TRBJ2-1; clone_size: once; d_call: -; v_call: TRBV11-3; cdr3_aa: CASSLGLANEQFF; cdr3_nt: TGTGCCAGCAGCTTAGGTCTAGCCAATGAGCAGTTCTTC
j_call: TRBJ2-2; clone_size: -; d_call: TRBD1; v_call: TRBV5-5; cdr3_aa: CASSPGQPWETGELFF; cdr3_nt: TGTGCCAGCAGCCCGGGACAGCCGTGGGAAACCGGGGAGCTGTTTTTT
j_call: TRBJ1-4; clone_size: -; d_call: TRBD1; v_call: TRBV5-6; cdr3_aa: CASSGFVGTGEKLFF; cdr3_nt: TGTGCCAGCAGTGGATTTGTGGGGACAGGTGAAAAACTGTTTTTT
j_call: TRBJ1-1; clone_size: few; d_call: TRBD1; v_call: TRBV11-2; cdr3_aa: CASSLITGGSAEAFF; cdr3_nt: TGTGCCAGCAGCTTAATAACAGGGGGATCGGCTGAAGCTTTCTTT
j_call: TRBJ1-1; clone_size: -; d_call: TRBD1; v_call: TRBV5-5; cdr3_aa: CASNLGGEAFF; cdr3_nt: TGTGCCAGCAATCTAGGGGGCGAAGCTTTCTTT
j_call: TRBJ2-3; clone_size: once; d_call: TRBD2; v_call: TRBV28; cdr3_aa: CASSSLAGPADTQYF; cdr3_nt: TGTGCCAGCAGTTCACTAGCGGGCCCGGCAGATACGCAGTATTTT
j_call: TRBJ2-3; clone_size: -; d_call: -; v_call: TRBV5-4; cdr3_aa: CASSRQLAGTDTQYF; cdr3_nt: TGTGCCAGCAGCCGCCAACTAGCAGGCACAGATACGCAGTATTTT